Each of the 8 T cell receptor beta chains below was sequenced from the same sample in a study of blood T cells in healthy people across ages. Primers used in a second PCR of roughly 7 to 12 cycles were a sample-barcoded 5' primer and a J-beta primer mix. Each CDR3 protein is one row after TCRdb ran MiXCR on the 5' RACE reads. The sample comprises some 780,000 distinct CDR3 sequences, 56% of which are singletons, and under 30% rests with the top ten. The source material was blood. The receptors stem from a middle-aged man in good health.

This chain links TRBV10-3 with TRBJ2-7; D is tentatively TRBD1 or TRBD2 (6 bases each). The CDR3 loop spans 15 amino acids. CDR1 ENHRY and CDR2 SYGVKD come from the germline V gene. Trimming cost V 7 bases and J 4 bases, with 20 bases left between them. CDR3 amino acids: CAITMGLQGSYEQYF. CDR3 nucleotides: TGTGCCATCACCATGGGACTTCAGGGGTCGTACGAGCAGTACTTC.

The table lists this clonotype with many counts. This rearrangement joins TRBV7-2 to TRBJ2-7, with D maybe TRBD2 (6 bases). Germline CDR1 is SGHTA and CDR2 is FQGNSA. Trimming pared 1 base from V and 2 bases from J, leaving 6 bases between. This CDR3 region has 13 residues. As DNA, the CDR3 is TGTGCCAGCAGCTTAGAGCGGGCCTACGAGCAGTACTTC. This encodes CASSLERAYEQYF.

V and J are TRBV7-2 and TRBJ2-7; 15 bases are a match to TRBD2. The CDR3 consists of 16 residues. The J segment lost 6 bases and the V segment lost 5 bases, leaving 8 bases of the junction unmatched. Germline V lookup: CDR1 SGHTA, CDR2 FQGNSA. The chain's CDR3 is CASSGFGLAGGSEQYF. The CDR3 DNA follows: TGTGCCAGCAGCGGATTCGGACTAGCGGGAGGGAGCGAGCAGTACTTC.

CDR3 in amino acids: CSARTPITDTQYF. The CDR3 DNA sequence: TGCAGTGCTAGGACCCCTATCACAGATACGCAGTATTTT. The chain joins TRBV20-1 to TRBJ2-3; D is undetermined. This CDR3 is 13 amino acids long. Trimming removed 3 bases at V and 2 bases at J, with 9 bases between. CDR1 and CDR2 from the germline V gene are DFQATT and SNEGSKA (reference sequence).

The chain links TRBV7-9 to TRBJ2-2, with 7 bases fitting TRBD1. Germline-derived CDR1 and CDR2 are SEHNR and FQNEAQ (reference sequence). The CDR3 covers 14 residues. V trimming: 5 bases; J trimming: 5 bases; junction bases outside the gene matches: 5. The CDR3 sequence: CASSTRDRTGELFF. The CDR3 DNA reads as TGTGCCAGCAGCACCCGGGACAGAACCGGGGAGCTGTTTTTT.

CDR3 sequence: CASSYGASGAYNEQFF. The CDR3 bases are TGTGCCAGCAGTTATGGGGCTAGCGGGGCCTACAATGAGCAGTTCTTC. The genes are TRBV6-2 or TRBV6-3 and TRBJ2-1, with TRBD2 matching over 9 bases. The CDR3 is made up of 16 amino acids. Germline V lookup: CDR1 MNHEY, CDR2 SVGEGT. The V and J ends lost 3 bases and 2 bases, in that order; junction bases with no gene match: 5.

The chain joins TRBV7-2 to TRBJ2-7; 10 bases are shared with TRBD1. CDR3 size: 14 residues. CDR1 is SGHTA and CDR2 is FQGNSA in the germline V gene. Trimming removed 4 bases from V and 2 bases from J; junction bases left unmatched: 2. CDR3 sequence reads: CASSWGQGPYEQYF. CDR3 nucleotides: TGTGCCAGCAGCTGGGGACAGGGGCCCTACGAGCAGTACTTC.

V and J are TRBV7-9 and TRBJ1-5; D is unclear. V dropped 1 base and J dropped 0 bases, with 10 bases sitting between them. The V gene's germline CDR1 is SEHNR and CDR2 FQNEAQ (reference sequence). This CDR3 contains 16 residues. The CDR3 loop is CASSLVSGNSNQPQHF. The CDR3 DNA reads TGTGCCAGCAGCTTAGTTTCTGGGAATAGCAATCAGCCCCAGCATTTT. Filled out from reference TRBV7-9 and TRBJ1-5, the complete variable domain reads DTGVSQNPRHKITKRGQNVTFRCDPISEHNRLYWYRQTLGQGPEFLTYFQNEAQLEKSRLLSDRFSAERPKGSFSTLEIQRTEQGDSAMYLCASSLVSGNSNQPQHFGDGTRLSIL.